This T cell receptor beta chain was documented in a study of blood T cell repertoires in COVID-19 (dated by TCRdb to 2018 to 2021). About the study as a whole: Samples from collaborators originated in the United States, Italy and Spain and spanned both the acute and convalescent phases of COVID-19. The material from the prospective study consisted of cDNA or gDNA derived from T cells, B-cell-depleted T cells, or PBMCs. Subjects who had been exposed to COVID-19, were actively infected with it, or had recovered from it provided the deeply sampled blood TCRbeta repertoires that made up the dataset. The repertoires were made available in a free public database intended to serve as a resource for research on the immune response to SARS-CoV-2. Samples were obtained from the ongoing ImmuneRACE study (first 160 participants) and from 1,200 or so subjects provided by 6 global collaborators. Nearly every sample came with metadata listing a de-identified subject ID, COVID-19 status, age in years and sex. Where HLA class I and class II types were available, the types were taken from metadata supplied by the sample provider, not from assay-based typing. Overall results and qualifications from the work: How much clinical and demographic metadata was included differed by source and by participant, and the metadata was provided uncurated.

Collaborating institutions collected whole blood in K2EDTA tubes following their own protocols. For TCRbeta analysis, collaborator samples were shipped as frozen whole blood, as isolated PBMCs, or as DNA extracted from either sample type. The immunoSEQ Assay, a bias-controlled multiplex PCR, was used to amplify TCRbeta CDR3 regions from genomic DNA. As for how the authors treated the data: Nucleated cell counts per sample were estimated from amplification of reference gene primers within the assay. To quantify the absolute abundance of each unique TCRbeta CDR3 rearrangement, sequence reads were collapsed and filtered. For each sample, productive Simpson clonality was calculated as the square root of Simpson's diversity index across productive rearrangements. In its TCRdb copy, this immuneACCESS table keeps in-frame sequences only and misses some clones. Where compared with another copy, unresolved V genes explain less than half of these, and the others have no known cause. That table supplies the V and J calls and clone size; D and trimming were determined from the DNA. This sample lists 220,000 or so clones; around 82% were detected once. The top ten clones comprise about 3.9% of the sample.

Measured from the cysteine to the phenylalanine, the CDR3 is 13 residues long. The DNA shown is the 39-base CDR3, in frame from base 1. V gives up 5 bases and J gives up 4 bases, and the segment between their germline ends measures 11 bases. Per the germline V gene, LGHNA is the CDR1 and YNFKEQ is the CDR2. To note about this clone: It lacks a known antigen. No quality values exist for individual bases; no much larger clone is one base distant.

This receptor was taken from a woman older than 75 with acute or convalescent COVID-19. The specimen was peripheral blood. Rearrangement joined TRBV4-2 to TRBJ1-1, with TRBD1 as a weak D call on 6 bases. The DNA sequence is TGTGCCAGCAGCGAAGGACAGAGCACTGAAGCTTTCTTT. This codes for CASSEGQSTEAFF.